Given below is one T cell receptor beta chain in context. Its specificity is unknown. The sample is drawn from a study of metastatic and nonmetastatic thyroid tumors. Study outcomes and limitations: Patients with malignant thyroid tumors reportedly had significantly higher TCR beta diversity than those with benign nodules, in blood and tumor.

TCRdb re-analyzed the PCR reads through MiXCR. The sample holds over 20,000 clones, over 25% seen once. Thyroid surgery was performed in patients who had received no treatment beforehand. V was pared by 1 base and J by 0 bases, with 18 bases between. This CDR3 region has 18 residues. Germline loops: CDR1 SNHLY, CDR2 FYNNEI. V and J are TRBV2 and TRBJ1-1, with D maybe TRBD1 (5 bases). The clonotype was recovered from a male donor with papillary thyroid cancer or a benign thyroid nodule (not recorded which). Some clones in this sample may be carry-over from other donors' samples. Material: tumor tissue. CDR3 region: CASSEEQAPNFMNTEAFF. Here the CDR3 DNA reads TGTGCCAGCAGTGAAGAACAGGCGCCAAATTTCATGAACACTGAAGCTTTCTTT.